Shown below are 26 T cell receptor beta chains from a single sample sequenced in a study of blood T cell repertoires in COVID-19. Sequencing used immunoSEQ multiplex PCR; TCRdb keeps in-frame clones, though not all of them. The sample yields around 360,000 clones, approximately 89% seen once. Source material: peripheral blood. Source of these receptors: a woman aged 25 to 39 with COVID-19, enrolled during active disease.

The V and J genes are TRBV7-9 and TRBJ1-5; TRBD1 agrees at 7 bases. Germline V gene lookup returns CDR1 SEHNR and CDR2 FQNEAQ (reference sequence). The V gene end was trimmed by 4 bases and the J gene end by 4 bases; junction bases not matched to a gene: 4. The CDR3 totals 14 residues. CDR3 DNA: TGTGCCAGCAGCTATTCACAGGGGAATCAGCCCCAGCATTTT. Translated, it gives CASSYSQGNQPQHF.

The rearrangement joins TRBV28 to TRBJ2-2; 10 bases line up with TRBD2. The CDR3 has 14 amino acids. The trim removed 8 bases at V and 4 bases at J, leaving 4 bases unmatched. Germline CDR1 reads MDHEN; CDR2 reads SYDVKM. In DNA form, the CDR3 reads TGTGCCAGCGGGGCTAGCGGGAGCACCGGGGAGCTGTTTTTT. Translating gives CASGASGSTGELFF.

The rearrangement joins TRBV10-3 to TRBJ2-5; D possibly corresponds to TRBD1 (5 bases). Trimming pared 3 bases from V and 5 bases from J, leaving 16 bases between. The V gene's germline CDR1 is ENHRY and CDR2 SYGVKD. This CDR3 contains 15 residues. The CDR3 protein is CAISDSGRVSETQYF. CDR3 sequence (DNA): TGTGCCATCAGTGATTCTGGCAGGGTGTCCGAGACCCAGTACTTC.

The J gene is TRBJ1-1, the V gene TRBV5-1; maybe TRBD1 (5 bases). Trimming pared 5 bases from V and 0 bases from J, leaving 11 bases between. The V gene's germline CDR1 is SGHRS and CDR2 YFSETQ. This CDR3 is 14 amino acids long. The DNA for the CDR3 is TGCGCCAGCAGTGGGGGGGTCATGAACACTGAAGCTTTCTTT. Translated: CASSGGVMNTEAFF.

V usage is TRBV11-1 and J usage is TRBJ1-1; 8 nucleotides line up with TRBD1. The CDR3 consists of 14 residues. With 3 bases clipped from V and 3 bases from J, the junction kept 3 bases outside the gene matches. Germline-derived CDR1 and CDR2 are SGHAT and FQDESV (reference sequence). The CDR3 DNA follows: TGTGCCAGCAGCTTTGACAGGGGCGACACTGAAGCTTTCTTT. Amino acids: CASSFDRGDTEAFF.

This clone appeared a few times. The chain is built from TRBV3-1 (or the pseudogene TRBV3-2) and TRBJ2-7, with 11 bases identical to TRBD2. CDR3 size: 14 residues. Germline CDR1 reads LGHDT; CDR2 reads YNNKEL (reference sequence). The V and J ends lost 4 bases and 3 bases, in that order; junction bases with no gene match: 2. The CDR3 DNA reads TGTGCCAGCAGCCGGGGACTAGCGGTCTACGAGCAGTACTTC. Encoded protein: CASSRGLAVYEQYF.

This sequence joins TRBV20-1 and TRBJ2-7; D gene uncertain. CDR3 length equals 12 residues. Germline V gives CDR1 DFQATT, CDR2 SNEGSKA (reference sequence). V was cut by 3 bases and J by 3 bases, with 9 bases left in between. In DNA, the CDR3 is TGCAGTGCTAGTCATGGGCGCTACGAGCAGTACTTC. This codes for CSASHGRYEQYF.

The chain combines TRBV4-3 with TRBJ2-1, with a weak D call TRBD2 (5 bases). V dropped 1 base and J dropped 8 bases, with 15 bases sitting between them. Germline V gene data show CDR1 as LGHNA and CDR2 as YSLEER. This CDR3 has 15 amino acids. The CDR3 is CASSQGLAPLDEQFF. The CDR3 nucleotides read TGCGCCAGCAGCCAAGGGCTAGCCCCTCTCGATGAGCAGTTCTTC.

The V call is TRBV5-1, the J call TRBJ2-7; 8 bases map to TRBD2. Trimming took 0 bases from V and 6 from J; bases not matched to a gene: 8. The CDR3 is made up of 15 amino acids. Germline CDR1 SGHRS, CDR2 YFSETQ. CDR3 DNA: TGCGCCAGCAGCTTGGATGGTAGCGGGGAGGGCGAGCAGTACTTC. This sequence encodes CASSLDGSGEGEQYF.

As DNA, the CDR3 is TGTGCCAGCAGTTCGGGGACAGGCCCCTACGAGCAGTACTTC. Encoded protein: CASSSGTGPYEQYF. The chain links TRBV28 to TRBJ2-7; TRBD1 agrees at 8 bases. Germline V CDR1 and CDR2: MDHEN, SYDVKM. V dropped 4 bases and J dropped 2; count of bases not matched to a gene: 4. The CDR3 has 14 residues.

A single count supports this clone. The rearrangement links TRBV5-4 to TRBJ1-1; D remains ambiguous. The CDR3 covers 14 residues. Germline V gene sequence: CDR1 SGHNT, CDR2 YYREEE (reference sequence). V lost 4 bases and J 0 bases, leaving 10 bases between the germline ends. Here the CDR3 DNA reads TGTGCCAGCAGCCGGGCGGGGATGAACACTGAAGCTTTCTTT. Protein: CASSRAGMNTEAFF. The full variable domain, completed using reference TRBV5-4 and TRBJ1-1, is ETGVTQSPTHLIKTRGQQVTLRCSSQSGHNTVSWYQQALGQGPQFIFQYYREEENGRGNFPPRFSGLQFPNYSSELNVNALELDDSALYLCASSRAGMNTEAFFGQGTRLTVV.

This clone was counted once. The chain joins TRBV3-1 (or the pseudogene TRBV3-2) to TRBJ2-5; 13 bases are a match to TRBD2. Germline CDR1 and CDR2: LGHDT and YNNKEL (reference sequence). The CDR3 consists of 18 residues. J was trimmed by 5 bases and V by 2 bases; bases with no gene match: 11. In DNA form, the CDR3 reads TGTGCCAGCAGCCAAAACCCCCCGACTAGCGGGAGGTACGAGACCCAGTACTTC. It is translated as CASSQNPPTSGRYETQYF.

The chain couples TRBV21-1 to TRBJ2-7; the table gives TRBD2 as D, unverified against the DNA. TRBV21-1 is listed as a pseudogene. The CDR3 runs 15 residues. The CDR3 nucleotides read TGTGCCAGCACCTTGGGACTAGCGGGACCTTACGAGCAGTACTTC. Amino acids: CASTLGLAGPYEQYF.

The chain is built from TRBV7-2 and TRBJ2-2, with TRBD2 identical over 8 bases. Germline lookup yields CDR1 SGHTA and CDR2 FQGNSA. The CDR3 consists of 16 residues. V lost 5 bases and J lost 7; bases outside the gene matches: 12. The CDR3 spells CASSPRGREVYGELFF. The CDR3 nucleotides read TGTGCCAGCAGCCCAAGAGGGCGGGAGGTCTACGGGGAGCTGTTTTTT.

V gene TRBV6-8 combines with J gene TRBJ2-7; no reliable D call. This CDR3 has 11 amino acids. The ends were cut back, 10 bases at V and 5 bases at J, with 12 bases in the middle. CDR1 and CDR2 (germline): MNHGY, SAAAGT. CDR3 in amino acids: CANPPPNEQYF. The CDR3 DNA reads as TGTGCCAACCCCCCTCCTAACGAGCAGTACTTC.

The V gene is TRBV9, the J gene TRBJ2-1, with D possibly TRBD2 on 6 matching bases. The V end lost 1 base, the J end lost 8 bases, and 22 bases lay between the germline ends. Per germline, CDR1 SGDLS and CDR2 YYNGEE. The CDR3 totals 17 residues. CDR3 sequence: CASSVQPSSGRWDEQFF. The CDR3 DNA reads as TGTGCCAGCAGCGTACAGCCGAGTAGCGGCCGTTGGGATGAGCAGTTCTTC.

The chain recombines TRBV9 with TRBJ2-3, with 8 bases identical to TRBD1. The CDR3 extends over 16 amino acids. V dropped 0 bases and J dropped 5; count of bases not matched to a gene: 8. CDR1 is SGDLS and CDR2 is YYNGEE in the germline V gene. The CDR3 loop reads CASSVETGGIVDTQYF. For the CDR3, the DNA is TGTGCCAGCAGCGTAGAAACAGGGGGAATTGTAGATACGCAGTATTTT.

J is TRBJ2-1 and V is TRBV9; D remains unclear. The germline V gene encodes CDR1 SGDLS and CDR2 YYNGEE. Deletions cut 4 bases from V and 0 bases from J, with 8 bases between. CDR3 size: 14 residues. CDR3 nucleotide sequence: TGTGCCAGCAGCCCCCCCGGCTCCTACAATGAGCAGTTCTTC. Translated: CASSPPGSYNEQFF.

The CDR3 DNA reads as TGTGCCAGCAGTGAACAGGGCGCGAACACCGGGGAGCTGTTTTTT. Translation gives CASSEQGANTGELFF. The gene calls are TRBV2 and TRBJ2-2; possibly TRBD1 for D (5 bases). The CDR3 extends over 15 amino acids. Germline V gene data show CDR1 as SNHLY and CDR2 as FYNNEI. Deletions cut 2 bases from V and 0 bases from J, with 7 bases between. The full variable domain, in which reference TRBV2 and TRBJ2-2 provide the parts outside the CDR3, is EPEVTQTPSHQVTQMGQEVILRCVPISNHLYFYWYRQILGQKVEFLVSFYNNEISEKSEIFDDQFSVERPDGSNFTLKIRSTKLEDSAMYFCASSEQGANTGELFFGEGSRLTVL.

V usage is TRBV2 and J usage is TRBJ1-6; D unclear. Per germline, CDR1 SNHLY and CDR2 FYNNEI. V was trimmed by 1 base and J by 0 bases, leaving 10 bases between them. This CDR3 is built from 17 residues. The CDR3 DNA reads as TGTGCCAGCAGTGAAGGGGCACCCAGCTCCTATAATTCACCCCTCCACTTT. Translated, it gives CASSEGAPSSYNSPLHF. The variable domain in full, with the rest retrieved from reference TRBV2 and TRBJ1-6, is EPEVTQTPSHQVTQMGQEVILRCVPISNHLYFYWYRQILGQKVEFLVSFYNNEISEKSEIFDDQFSVERPDGSNFTLKIRSTKLEDSAMYFCASSEGAPSSYNSPLHFGNGTRLTVT.

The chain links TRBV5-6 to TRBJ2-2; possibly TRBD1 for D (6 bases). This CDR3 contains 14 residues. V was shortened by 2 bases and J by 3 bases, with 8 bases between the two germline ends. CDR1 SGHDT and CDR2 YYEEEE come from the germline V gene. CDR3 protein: CASSFNRDTGELFF. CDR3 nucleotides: TGTGCCAGCAGCTTTAACAGGGACACCGGGGAGCTGTTTTTT.

In DNA, the CDR3 is TGCGCCAGTGGTACAGGGGGAGGCGAGCAGTACTTC. Translation: CASGTGGGEQYF. This chain connects TRBV5-1 to TRBJ2-7; 8 nucleotides align to TRBD1. The CDR3 spans 12 residues. Germline values: CDR1 SGHRS, CDR2 YFSETQ. With V trimmed by 8 bases and J by 6 bases, 7 bases remained unmatched.

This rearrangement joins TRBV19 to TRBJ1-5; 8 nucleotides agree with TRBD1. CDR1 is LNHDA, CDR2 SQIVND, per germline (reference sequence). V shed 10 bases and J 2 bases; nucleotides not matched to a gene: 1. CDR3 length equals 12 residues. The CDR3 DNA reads TGTGCCACGGGACAGGGCAATCAGCCCCAGCATTTT. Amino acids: CATGQGNQPQHF.

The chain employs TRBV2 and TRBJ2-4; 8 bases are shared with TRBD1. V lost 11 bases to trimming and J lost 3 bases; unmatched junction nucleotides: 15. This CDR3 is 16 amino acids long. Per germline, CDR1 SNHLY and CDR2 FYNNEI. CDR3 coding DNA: TGTGCCGCGAGCCGGCAGGGGGCTTTCGGCAAAAACATTCAGTACTTC. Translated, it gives CAASRQGAFGKNIQYF.

The CDR3 nucleotides read TGTGCCAGCAGCCAGGGGAGATCGGATACGCAGTATTTT. Its translation is CASSQGRSDTQYF. This chain connects TRBV16 to TRBJ2-3; weak D call: TRBD2 (5 bases). CDR3 size: 13 residues. CDR1 and CDR2 from the germline V gene are KGHSY and FQNENV. V was pared by 3 bases and J by 6 bases, with 10 bases between.

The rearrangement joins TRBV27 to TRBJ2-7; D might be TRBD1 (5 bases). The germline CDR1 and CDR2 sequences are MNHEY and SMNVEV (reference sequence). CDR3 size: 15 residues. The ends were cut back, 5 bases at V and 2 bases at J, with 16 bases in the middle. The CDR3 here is CASSPLPRQTYEQYF. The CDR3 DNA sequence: TGTGCCAGCAGTCCACTACCAAGACAGACCTACGAGCAGTACTTC.